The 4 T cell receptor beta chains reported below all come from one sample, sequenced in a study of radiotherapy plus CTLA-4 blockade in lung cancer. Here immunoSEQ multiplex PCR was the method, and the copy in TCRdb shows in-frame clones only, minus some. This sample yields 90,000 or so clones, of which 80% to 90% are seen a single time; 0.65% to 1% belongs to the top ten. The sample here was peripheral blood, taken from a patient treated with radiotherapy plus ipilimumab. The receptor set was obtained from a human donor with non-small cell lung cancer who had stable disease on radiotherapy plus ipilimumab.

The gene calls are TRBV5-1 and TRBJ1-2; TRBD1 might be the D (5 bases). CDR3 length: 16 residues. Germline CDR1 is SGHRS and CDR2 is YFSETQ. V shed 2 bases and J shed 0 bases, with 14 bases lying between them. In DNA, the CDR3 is TGCGCCAGCAGCTTCTCAGGGAACCTAGCTAACTATGGCTACACCTTC. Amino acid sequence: CASSFSGNLANYGYTF.

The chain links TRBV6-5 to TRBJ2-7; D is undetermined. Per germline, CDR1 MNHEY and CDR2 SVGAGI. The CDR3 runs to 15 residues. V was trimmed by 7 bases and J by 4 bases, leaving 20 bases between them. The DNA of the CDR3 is TGTGCCAGCACCAGTACGTCACTTAGTGGATACGAGCAGTACTTC. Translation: CASTSTSLSGYEQYF.

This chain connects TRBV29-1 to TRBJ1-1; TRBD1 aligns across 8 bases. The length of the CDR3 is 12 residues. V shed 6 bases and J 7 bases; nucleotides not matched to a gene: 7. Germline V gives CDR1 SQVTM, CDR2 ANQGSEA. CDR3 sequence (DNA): TGCAGCGTATCGACAGGGGCAAGTGAAGCTTTCTTT. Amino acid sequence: CSVSTGASEAFF.

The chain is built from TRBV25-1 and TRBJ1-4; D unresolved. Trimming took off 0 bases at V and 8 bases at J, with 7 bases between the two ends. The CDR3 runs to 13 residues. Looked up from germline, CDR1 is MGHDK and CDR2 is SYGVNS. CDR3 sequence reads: CASSEYGVEKLFF. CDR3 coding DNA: TGTGCCAGCAGTGAATATGGGGTCGAAAAACTGTTTTTT.